These T cell receptor beta chains were read from a single sample in a study of T-cell memory formation after mild COVID-19. TCRdb fed the 5' RACE reads into MiXCR, producing one record per CDR3 protein. The data contain 470,000 or so distinct CDR3 sequences, more than 20% of them singletons. The sample consisted of PBMCs or a T cell subset sorted from them (not recorded which). These receptors originate from an adult woman who had mild COVID-19 (a few samples of this study predate the infection). Cell type and time point are not known. Each CDR3 is given with its conserved first and last residue. The order of the fields is clone size, D gene, J gene, V gene, CDR3 DNA, CDR3 protein. D genes are given only for firm matches. Clone sizes are given selectively: once, few, many, or a class where the clone is expanded.

size: -
D: -
J: TRBJ1-5
V: TRBV6-4
DNA: TGTGCCAGCAGTGACTGGAGGGGCTACGGGCCCCAGCATTTT
CDR3: CASSDWRGYGPQHF

size: many
D: TRBD1
J: TRBJ2-7
V: TRBV10-3
DNA: TGTGCCATCAGTGGAGGACAGGGGCTTAACTACGAGCAGTACTTC
CDR3: CAISGGQGLNYEQYF

size: few
D: TRBD2
J: TRBJ2-2
V: TRBV12-3/TRBV12-4
DNA: TGTGCCAGCAGTGTAGCGGGGGGCGCCACCGGGGAGCTGTTTTTT
CDR3: CASSVAGGATGELFF

size: once
D: TRBD1
J: TRBJ2-2
V: TRBV6-2/TRBV6-3
DNA: TGTGACAGCAGACCACAGGGGAATTCGAACACCGGGGAGCTGTTTTTT
CDR3: CDSRPQGNSNTGELFF

size: few
D: -
J: TRBJ2-7
V: TRBV15
DNA: TGTGCCACCAGCAGAGAAACCACAACGGGGCAGTACTTC
CDR3: CATSRETTTGQYF

size: few
D: TRBD1
J: TRBJ2-2
V: TRBV5-1
DNA: TGCGCCAGCAGCAAGGGACAGGGTGGAAACACCGGGGAGCTGTTTTTT
CDR3: CASSKGQGGNTGELFF

size: -
D: -
J: TRBJ2-2
V: TRBV6-1
DNA: TGTGCCAGCAGTGAGTTTCAGATTCCCGGGGAGCTGTTTTTT
CDR3: CASSEFQIPGELFF

size: -
D: TRBD1
J: TRBJ2-5
V: TRBV7-6
DNA: TGTGCCAGCAGCCAACAGGGGGCCCAAGAGACCCAGTACTTC
CDR3: CASSQQGAQETQYF

size: -
D: TRBD1
J: TRBJ2-1
V: TRBV4-3
DNA: TGCGCCAGCAGCCAGGTGGAGGGACAGGGTCGCGTCGGAGAGCAGTTCTTC
CDR3: CASSQVEGQGRVGEQFF

size: few
D: -
J: TRBJ1-1
V: TRBV20-1
DNA: TGCAGTGCTATACAGAGCCGGACTGAAGCTTTCTTT
CDR3: CSAIQSRTEAFF

size: few
D: -
J: TRBJ2-1
V: TRBV4-3
DNA: TGCGCCAGCAGCCAGCGGCAGGGACTGTCGTCCTACAATGAGCAGTTCTTC
CDR3: CASSQRQGLSSYNEQFF

size: -
D: TRBD1
J: TRBJ1-2
V: TRBV5-1
DNA: TGCGCCAGCAGCTTCTCCACAGGGGACAACGGCTACACCTTC
CDR3: CASSFSTGDNGYTF

size: -
D: TRBD2
J: TRBJ2-1
V: TRBV12-3/TRBV12-4
DNA: TGTGCCAGCATAGCGGGAGGTCCTTACAATGAGCAGTTCTTC
CDR3: CASIAGGPYNEQFF

size: few
D: -
J: TRBJ2-5
V: TRBV10-3
DNA: TGTGCCATCAGTGAGTCGATTTTGGAAGCAGGGTCTATGGGATTAGAGACCCAGTACTTC
CDR3: CAISESILEAGSMGLETQYF

size: many
D: -
J: TRBJ1-2
V: TRBV4-1
DNA: TGCGCCAGCAGCCAGGGAGGGAACTATGGCTACACCTTC
CDR3: CASSQGGNYGYTF

size: few
D: -
J: TRBJ2-1
V: TRBV5-1
DNA: TGCGCCAGCAGCTTGAAGTGGGGGGGGCGCGAGAACAATGAGCAGTTCTTC
CDR3: CASSLKWGGRENNEQFF

size: -
D: TRBD1
J: TRBJ1-5
V: TRBV24-1
DNA: TGTGCCACCAGTGATCAACAGGGGCCGCAGGATCAGCCCCAGCATTTT
CDR3: CATSDQQGPQDQPQHF

size: -
D: -
J: TRBJ2-1
V: TRBV9
DNA: TGTGCCAGCAGCGCAGGGTGGGATGAGCAGTTCTTC
CDR3: CASSAGWDEQFF

size: -
D: TRBD1
J: TRBJ2-7
V: TRBV5-1
DNA: TGCGCCAGCAGCCAGGGGACAGGGGTCGACGAGCAGTACTTC
CDR3: CASSQGTGVDEQYF

size: many
D: TRBD2
J: TRBJ2-4
V: TRBV4-3
DNA: TGCGCCAGCAGCCAAGATTACCTAGCGGGGGCAGCCAAAAACATTCAGTACTTC
CDR3: CASSQDYLAGAAKNIQYF

size: few
D: -
J: TRBJ2-1
V: TRBV21-1
DNA: TGTGCCAGCAGCAAACTCCAGGTATTGCACAATGAGCAGTTCTTC
CDR3: CASSKLQVLHNEQFF

size: -
D: TRBD1
J: TRBJ2-3
V: TRBV5-1
DNA: TGCGCCAGCAGCCGCGGGACAGGGTTCGAAGATACGCAGTATTTT
CDR3: CASSRGTGFEDTQYF

size: few
D: TRBD2
J: TRBJ2-3
V: TRBV7-2
DNA: TGTGCCAGCAGCTTAGGGTTCGGGAGGGGCACAGATACGCAGTATTTT
CDR3: CASSLGFGRGTDTQYF

size: few
D: -
J: TRBJ2-6
V: TRBV7-9
DNA: TGTGCCAGCAGCTGGCCTCGGGGTACTGGGGCCAACGTCCTGACTTTC
CDR3: CASSWPRGTGANVLTF

size: many
D: TRBD2
J: TRBJ2-7
V: TRBV5-5
DNA: TGTGCCAGCACCGGAGCGGGAGGTCAAGGCGAGCAGTACTTC
CDR3: CASTGAGGQGEQYF

size: -
D: -
J: TRBJ1-5
V: TRBV5-1
DNA: TGCGCCAGCAGCTTGGGTGGGTTGGTGGGTCAGCCCCAGCATTTT
CDR3: CASSLGGLVGQPQHF

size: -
D: TRBD2
J: TRBJ2-2
V: TRBV20-1
DNA: TGCAGTGCTAGAGATAAGACTCCCGGGGGGGGCGGGGAGCTGTTTTTT
CDR3: CSARDKTPGGGGELFF

size: -
D: TRBD1
J: TRBJ1-1
V: TRBV7-2
DNA: TGTGCCAGCAGCGCACAGGGGGGTCCGACTGAAGCTTTCTTT
CDR3: CASSAQGGPTEAFF

size: -
D: TRBD2
J: TRBJ2-7
V: TRBV5-8
DNA: TGTGCCAGAAGCTTGTCTTCCCTGGCTAGCGGCGAGCAGTACTTC
CDR3: CARSLSSLASGEQYF

size: -
D: TRBD1
J: TRBJ2-7
V: TRBV5-6
DNA: TGTGCCAGCAGCTTGACAGGGGAGAACTACGAGCAGTACTTC
CDR3: CASSLTGENYEQYF

size: -
D: TRBD1
J: TRBJ2-1
V: TRBV11-2
DNA: TGTGCCAGCAGCAAATCAGGGGGCCCCAATGAGCAGTTCTTC
CDR3: CASSKSGGPNEQFF

size: -
D: TRBD2
J: TRBJ2-7
V: TRBV5-1
DNA: TGCGCCAGCAGCTCGGCGACTAGCGGGGTACCCTACGAGCAGTACTTC
CDR3: CASSSATSGVPYEQYF

size: -
D: TRBD2
J: TRBJ2-1
V: TRBV5-1
DNA: TGCGCCAGCAGCTTGGCCGAGCGGGGGTATTCCAATGAGCAGTTCTTC
CDR3: CASSLAERGYSNEQFF

size: -
D: -
J: TRBJ1-5
V: TRBV7-8
DNA: TGTGCCAGCAGCGCGGACAGTGGGGATCAGCCCCAGCATTTT
CDR3: CASSADSGDQPQHF

size: few
D: TRBD1
J: TRBJ1-5
V: TRBV19
DNA: TGTGCCAGTAGTATTGACAGGGGCCGTTTTAGCAATCAGCCCCAGCATTTT
CDR3: CASSIDRGRFSNQPQHF

size: few
D: -
J: TRBJ2-3
V: TRBV29-1
DNA: TGCAGCGTCCCCGGTGCCATGGGGGCCGCAGATACGCAGTATTTT
CDR3: CSVPGAMGAADTQYF

size: -
D: -
J: TRBJ1-1
V: TRBV7-8
DNA: TGTGCCAGCAGCTCCCTAGGGGGGGAGGGTTTTGAAGCTTTCTTT
CDR3: CASSSLGGEGFEAFF

size: few
D: TRBD2
J: TRBJ2-7
V: TRBV20-1
DNA: TGCAGTGCTCTCTCTCGGGACTACCCCTCCTACGAGCAGTACTTC
CDR3: CSALSRDYPSYEQYF

size: few
D: -
J: TRBJ1-6
V: TRBV28
DNA: TGTGCCAGCAGTTTGAGACCTCTCCCGGGTTCACCCCTCCACTTT
CDR3: CASSLRPLPGSPLHF

size: few
D: -
J: TRBJ2-5
V: TRBV4-3
DNA: TGCGCCAGCAGCCAAGGGGCCTCCACGCGGGAGACCCAGTACTTC
CDR3: CASSQGASTRETQYF

size: -
D: -
J: TRBJ1-1
V: TRBV30
DNA: TGTGCCTGGAGTTCCTTGGGGGGCTGGGGCACTGAAGCTTTCTTT
CDR3: CAWSSLGGWGTEAFF

size: -
D: TRBD2
J: TRBJ2-1
V: TRBV5-1
DNA: TGCGCCAGCAGCTCGTCTAGCGGGGGGGCCTCCTACAATGAGCAGTTCTTC
CDR3: CASSSSSGGASYNEQFF

size: -
D: TRBD2
J: TRBJ2-1
V: TRBV20-1
DNA: TGCAGTGCTAGACGAACCGGGACTAGCGGGAGATATGAGCAGTTCTTC
CDR3: CSARRTGTSGRYEQFF

size: -
D: -
J: TRBJ2-1
V: TRBV7-3
DNA: TGTGCCAGCAGCTTAGGCCCCGGGGCCGATGAGCAGTTCTTC
CDR3: CASSLGPGADEQFF

size: -
D: -
J: TRBJ2-3
V: TRBV9
DNA: TGTGCCAGCAGCGTGCGGGCGGTCGGAGGCGCAGATACGCAGTATTTT
CDR3: CASSVRAVGGADTQYF

size: few
D: TRBD1
J: TRBJ2-7
V: TRBV5-5
DNA: TGTGCCAGCAGCTTGGCCAGGGACAGTGTATACGAGCAGTACTTC
CDR3: CASSLARDSVYEQYF

size: -
D: -
J: TRBJ2-1
V: TRBV5-1
DNA: TGCGCCAGCAGCTTGGTGCTTAGGTCCAAACGGACGTACAATGAGCAGTTCTTC
CDR3: CASSLVLRSKRTYNEQFF

size: -
D: -
J: TRBJ2-1
V: TRBV4-1
DNA: TGCGCCAGCAGCCACTCCGGGACCGTCGACAATGAGCAGTTCTTC
CDR3: CASSHSGTVDNEQFF

size: few
D: -
J: TRBJ2-3
V: TRBV7-9
DNA: TGTGCCAGCAGCTTAGTACGGGGCACAGATACGCAGTATTTT
CDR3: CASSLVRGTDTQYF

size: few
D: TRBD2
J: TRBJ2-1
V: TRBV10-3
DNA: TGTGCCATCAGTGAGACCCGACTAGCGGGGGGCCTATACAATGAGCAGTTCTTC
CDR3: CAISETRLAGGLYNEQFF

size: many
D: -
J: TRBJ2-7
V: TRBV10-3
DNA: TGTGCCATCACACGTGGAGGAGAGCAGTACTTC
CDR3: CAITRGGEQYF

size: few
D: -
J: TRBJ2-2
V: TRBV2
DNA: TGTGCCAGCAGTGGCTTGAAACCTACGAACACCGGGGAGCTGTTTTTT
CDR3: CASSGLKPTNTGELFF

size: few
D: -
J: TRBJ2-3
V: TRBV3-1
DNA: TGTGCCAGCAGCCGTAAACAGCGAGACACAGATACGCAGTATTTT
CDR3: CASSRKQRDTDTQYF

size: few
D: -
J: TRBJ2-2
V: TRBV24-1
DNA: TGTGCCACCAGTGCCAGAACGAACACCGGGGAGCTGTTTTTT
CDR3: CATSARTNTGELFF